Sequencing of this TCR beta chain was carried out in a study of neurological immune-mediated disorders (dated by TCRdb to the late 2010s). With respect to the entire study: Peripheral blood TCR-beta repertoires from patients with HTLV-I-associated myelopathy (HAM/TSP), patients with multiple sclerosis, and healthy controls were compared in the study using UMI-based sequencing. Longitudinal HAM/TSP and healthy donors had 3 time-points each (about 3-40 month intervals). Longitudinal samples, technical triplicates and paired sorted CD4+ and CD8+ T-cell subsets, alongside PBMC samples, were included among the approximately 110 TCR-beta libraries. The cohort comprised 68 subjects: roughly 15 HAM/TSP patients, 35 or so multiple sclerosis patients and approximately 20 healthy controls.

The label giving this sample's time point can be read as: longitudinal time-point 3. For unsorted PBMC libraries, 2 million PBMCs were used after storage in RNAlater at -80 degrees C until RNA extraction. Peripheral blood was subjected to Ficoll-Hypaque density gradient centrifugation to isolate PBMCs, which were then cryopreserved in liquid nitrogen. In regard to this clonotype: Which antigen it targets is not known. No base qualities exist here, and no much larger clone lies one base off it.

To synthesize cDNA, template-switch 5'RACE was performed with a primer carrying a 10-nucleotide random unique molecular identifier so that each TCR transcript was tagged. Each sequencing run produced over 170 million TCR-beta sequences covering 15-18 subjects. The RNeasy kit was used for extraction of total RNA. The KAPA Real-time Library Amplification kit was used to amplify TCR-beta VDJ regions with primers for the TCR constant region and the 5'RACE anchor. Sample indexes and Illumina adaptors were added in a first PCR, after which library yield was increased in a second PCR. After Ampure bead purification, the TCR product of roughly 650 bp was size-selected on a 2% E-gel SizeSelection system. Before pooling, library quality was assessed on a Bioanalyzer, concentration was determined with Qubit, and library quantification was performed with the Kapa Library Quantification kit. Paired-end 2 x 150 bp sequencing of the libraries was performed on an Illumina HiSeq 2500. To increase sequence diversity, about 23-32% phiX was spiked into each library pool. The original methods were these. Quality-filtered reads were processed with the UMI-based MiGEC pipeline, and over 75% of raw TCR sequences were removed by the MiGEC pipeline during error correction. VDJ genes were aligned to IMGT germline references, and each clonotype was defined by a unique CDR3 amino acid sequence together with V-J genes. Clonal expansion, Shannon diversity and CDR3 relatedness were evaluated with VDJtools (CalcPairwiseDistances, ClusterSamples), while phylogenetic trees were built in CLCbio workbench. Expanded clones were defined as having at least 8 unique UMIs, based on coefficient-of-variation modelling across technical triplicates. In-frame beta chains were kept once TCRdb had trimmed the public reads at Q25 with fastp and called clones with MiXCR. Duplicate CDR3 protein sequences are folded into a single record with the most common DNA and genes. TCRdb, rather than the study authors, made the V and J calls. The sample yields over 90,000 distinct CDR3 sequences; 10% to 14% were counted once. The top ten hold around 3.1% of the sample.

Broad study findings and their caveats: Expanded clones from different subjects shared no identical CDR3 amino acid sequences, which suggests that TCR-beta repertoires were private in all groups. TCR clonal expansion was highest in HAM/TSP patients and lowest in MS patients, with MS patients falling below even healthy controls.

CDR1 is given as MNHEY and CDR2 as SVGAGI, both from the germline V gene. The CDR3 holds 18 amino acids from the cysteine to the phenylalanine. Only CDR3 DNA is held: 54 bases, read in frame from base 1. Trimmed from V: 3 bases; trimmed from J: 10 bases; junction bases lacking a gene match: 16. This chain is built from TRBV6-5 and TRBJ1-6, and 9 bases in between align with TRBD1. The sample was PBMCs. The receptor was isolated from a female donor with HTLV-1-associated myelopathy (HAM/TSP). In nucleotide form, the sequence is TGTGCCAGCAGTTATAAAAAGGACAGGGGCCGTTTGGGGTCACCCCTCCACTTT. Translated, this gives CASSYKKDRGRLGSPLHF.